The 4 T cell receptor beta chains below come from one sample, sequenced in a study of early T cells in non-severe SARS-CoV-2 infection. Each CDR3 protein gets one entry after TCRdb re-called the 5' RACE reads with MiXCR. The sample records approximately 64,000 distinct CDR3 sequences, 15% to 20% being singletons. This sample comprised whole blood, obtained at baseline. The receptors originated from an adult who was a healthcare worker with PCR-confirmed SARS-CoV-2 infection or an uninfected control (not recorded which).

The chain combines TRBV12-5 with TRBJ2-2; 7 bases map to TRBD1. The CDR3 contains 15 residues. Germline values: CDR1 LGHNT, CDR2 FRNRAP. The junction had 4 bases not matched to a gene; V was cut back by 5 bases and J by 1 base. CDR3 nucleotide sequence: TGTGCTAGTGGTATATGGACAGGGAACACCGGGGAGCTGTTTTTT. It codes for CASGIWTGNTGELFF.

With respect to this clonotype: With a much larger clone just one base away, this may be a read error. The J gene is TRBJ2-1, the V gene TRBV7-9; D call uncertain. Trimming left V 5 bases short and J 8 bases short, with 7 bases between. In germline, CDR1 is SEHNR, CDR2 FQNEAQ (reference sequence). The CDR3 length is 11 residues. CDR3 DNA sequence: TGTGCCAGCAGCCCCTCCCATGAGCAGTTCTTC. This codes for CASSPSHEQFF.

As DNA, the CDR3 is TGTGCCAGCAGGGGACCGAGCGGGAGGGGTACCGGGGAGCTGTTTTTT. This gives the protein CASRGPSGRGTGELFF. The chain recombines TRBV2 with TRBJ2-2; 10 nucleotides match TRBD2. Germline-derived CDR1 and CDR2 are SNHLY and FYNNEI. J gave up 5 bases and V 6 bases, and 9 bases lay outside the gene matches. This CDR3 spans 16 amino acids.

The CDR3 region has the DNA TGTGCCAGCAGTGAAGACAGGAACTATGGCTACACCTTC. Protein: CASSEDRNYGYTF. V usage is TRBV12-3 or TRBV12-4 and J usage is TRBJ1-2; D might be TRBD1 (6 bases). The CDR3 contains 13 residues. Trimming cost V 5 bases and J 2 bases, with 9 bases left between them.